Listed here are 18 T cell receptor beta chains from one sample, sequenced in a study of shared T cell receptors in the human thymus. Sequencing used immunoSEQ multiplex PCR; TCRdb keeps in-frame clones, though not all of them. The repertoire holds about 380,000 clones, with 85% to 95% as singletons. Source material: thymocytes. Receptor source: a human donor.

V usage is TRBV10-1 and J usage is TRBJ2-7; D perhaps matches TRBD1 (6 bases). V was shortened by 4 bases and J by 5 bases, with 21 bases between the two germline ends. Germline V CDR1 and CDR2: WNHNN, SYGVQD (reference sequence). The CDR3 is 16 amino acids. CDR3 protein: CASSGVDSIDGNEQYF. The CDR3, as DNA: TGCGCCAGCAGTGGGGTGGACAGTATAGACGGAAACGAGCAGTACTTC.

This clone was found once. The rearrangement uses TRBV5-6 and TRBJ1-2; maybe TRBD1 (6 bases). The CDR3 covers 13 residues. The V gene's germline CDR1 is SGHDT and CDR2 YYEEEE. With 4 bases removed from V and 8 bases from J, the gap between germline ends came to 15 bases. The CDR3 region is CASSPGGGDGYTF. The CDR3 DNA follows: TGTGCCAGCAGCCCCGGAGGGGGAGACGGCTACACCTTC.

The CDR3 loop reads CASSLAGGLAGGTYEQYF. As DNA, the CDR3 is TGTGCCAGCAGCTTAGCTGGGGGACTAGCGGGAGGAACCTACGAGCAGTACTTC. The gene calls are TRBV7-9 and TRBJ2-7, with 15 nucleotides matching TRBD2. Looked up from germline, CDR1 is SEHNR and CDR2 is FQNEAQ (reference sequence). V gave up 0 bases and J gave up 2 bases; unmatched junction bases: 5. The CDR3 is 18 amino acids.

The V call is TRBV11-2, the J call TRBJ1-2; D remains unclear. V shed 5 bases and J shed 0 bases, with 16 bases lying between them. The CDR3 runs to 16 residues. Germline V lookup: CDR1 SGHAT, CDR2 FQNNGV. CDR3 DNA sequence: TGTGCCAGCAGCCTCCCCCCGGGCCAAGCTAACTATGGCTACACCTTC. Translation gives CASSLPPGQANYGYTF.

The gene calls are TRBV6-1 and TRBJ2-1; no clear D gene. Germline values: CDR1 MNHNS, CDR2 SASEGT. V dropped 3 bases and J dropped 4 bases, with 13 bases sitting between them. This CDR3 region has 15 residues. CDR3 DNA sequence: TGTGCCAGCAGTGACCAACCTGTCGGGTACAATGAGCAGTTCTTC. Protein product: CASSDQPVGYNEQFF.

J is TRBJ2-7 and V is TRBV28; TRBD1 matches at 10 bases. V was clipped by 2 bases and J by 3 bases; unmatched bases: 1. From germline, CDR1 is MDHEN and CDR2 SYDVKM. The CDR3 runs to 14 residues. The CDR3 nucleotides read TGTGCCAGCAGTTTAAGGGACAGGGGCTACGAGCAGTACTTC. Amino acids: CASSLRDRGYEQYF. The full variable domain, its missing parts supplied by reference TRBV28 and TRBJ2-7, is DVKVTQSSRYLVKRTGEKVFLECVQDMDHENMFWYRQDPGLGLRLIYFSYDVKMKEKGDIPEGYSVSREKKERFSLILESASTNQTSMYLCASSLRDRGYEQYFGPGTRLTVT.

The chain employs TRBV7-9 and TRBJ2-7; no firm D call. There are 14 residues in the CDR3. V was pared by 4 bases and J by 2 bases, with 12 bases between. Germline CDR1 SEHNR, CDR2 FQNEAQ (reference sequence). Here the CDR3 reads CASSSSGITYEQYF. The DNA for the CDR3 is TGTGCCAGCAGCTCTAGTGGGATAACCTACGAGCAGTACTTC.

The chain employs TRBV10-3 and TRBJ2-3, with 9 positions matching TRBD1. The germline CDR1 and CDR2 sequences are ENHRY and SYGVKD. The CDR3 is 19 residues long. Unmatched junction bases numbered 12, after V lost 2 bases and J lost 0 bases. CDR3 in amino acids: CAISEAPLGQGASTDTQYF. CDR3 nucleotide sequence: TGTGCCATCAGTGAGGCACCTTTGGGACAGGGCGCTAGCACAGATACGCAGTATTTT.

The count of this clone is one. CDR3 sequence reads: CASSGTGLLTNEKLFF. CDR3 nucleotide sequence: TGTGCCAGCAGCGGGACAGGTTTACTAACTAATGAAAAACTGTTTTTT. J is TRBJ1-4 and V is TRBV11-2; 8 nucleotides match TRBD1. V was pared by 5 bases and J by 1 base, with 6 bases of the junction left unmatched. This CDR3 is built from 16 residues. Per the germline V gene, CDR1 is SGHAT and CDR2 is FQNNGV.

The genes are TRBV4-1 and TRBJ2-1, with D possibly matching TRBD1 (5 bases). V shed 0 bases and J shed 3 bases, with 9 bases lying between them. The CDR3 runs to 15 residues. Germline assignment: CDR1 MGHRA and CDR2 YSYEKL. The CDR3 loop reads CASSQETGLYNEQFF. The CDR3 region has the DNA TGCGCCAGCAGCCAAGAAACAGGCCTCTACAATGAGCAGTTCTTC.

The chain joins TRBV2 to TRBJ1-2; TRBD1 matches 12 bases. Trimming took 11 bases from V and 0 from J; bases not matched to a gene: 4. Germline lookup yields CDR1 SNHLY and CDR2 FYNNEI. This CDR3 has 14 residues. CDR3 sequence reads: CARDRGPPNYGYTF. The CDR3 coding sequence is TGTGCCCGGGACAGGGGGCCGCCTAACTATGGCTACACCTTC.

Here the CDR3 reads CASSQESGSATCGEQYF. CDR3 coding DNA: TGTGCCAGCAGCCAAGAAAGCGGATCAGCCACGTGTGGCGAGCAGTACTTC. V gene TRBV14 combines with J gene TRBJ2-7; possibly TRBD2 for D (5 bases). This CDR3 spans 17 amino acids. The germline CDR1 and CDR2 sequences are SGHDN and FVKESK. V lost 0 bases and J lost 6, with 21 bases in between.

Comment on this clone: The same CDR3 also results from other DNA sequences found in this sample. In DNA form, the CDR3 reads TGTGCCTGGAGGGATAGGGACAGGGGACCTGAAGCTTTCTTT. Translated, it gives CAWRDRDRGPEAFF. This chain connects TRBV30 to TRBJ1-1, with 10 bases matching TRBD1. Per germline, CDR1 GTSNPN and CDR2 SVGIG (reference sequence). V shed 3 bases and J 6 bases; nucleotides not matched to a gene: 7. The CDR3 loop spans 14 amino acids.

The chain couples TRBV27 to TRBJ2-7; D perhaps matches TRBD2 (6 bases). The CDR3 runs to 15 residues. V gave up 2 bases and J gave up 4 bases, with 15 bases separating them. CDR1 is MNHEY, CDR2 SMNVEV, per germline (reference sequence). CDR3 sequence: CASSLRAGIAYEQYF. The CDR3, as DNA: TGTGCCAGCAGTTTAAGGGCGGGAATCGCTTACGAGCAGTACTTC.

CDR3 in DNA: TGCGCCAGCAGCCAAGTCGACTACAGGGGAGCTCGCTATAGCAATCAGCCCCAGCATTTT. This gives the protein CASSQVDYRGARYSNQPQHF. The rearrangement links TRBV4-1 to TRBJ1-5; 7 bases map to TRBD1. Germline CDR1 MGHRA, CDR2 YSYEKL. The CDR3 length is 20 residues. The V gene end was trimmed by 1 base and the J gene end by 0 bases; junction bases not matched to a gene: 15.

This clone came up once. This rearrangement joins TRBV6-1 to TRBJ1-5, with D uncertain. V was pared by 1 base and J by 0 bases, with 16 bases between. The CDR3 extends over 18 amino acids. Germline V CDR1 and CDR2: MNHNS, SASEGT. CDR3 bases: TGTGCCAGCAGTGAAGGTACGTGGGGAGATAATAGCAATCAGCCCCAGCATTTT. Protein product: CASSEGTWGDNSNQPQHF.

V and J are TRBV5-6 and TRBJ1-1; D not certain. V shed 1 base and J shed 3 bases, with 10 bases lying between them. Looked up from germline, CDR1 is SGHDT and CDR2 is YYEEEE. The CDR3 runs to 14 residues. This CDR3 is CASSLSLRDTEAFF. In DNA, the CDR3 is TGTGCCAGCAGCTTGTCCCTGAGGGACACTGAAGCTTTCTTT.

This rearrangement joins TRBV27 to TRBJ1-2; D ambiguous. Germline V gene sequence: CDR1 MNHEY, CDR2 SMNVEV (reference sequence). V gave up 2 bases and J gave up 5 bases, with 15 bases separating them. This CDR3 spans 15 amino acids. The DNA for the CDR3 is TGTGCCAGCAGTTTACGTGCATCCTTTCGTTATGGCTACACCTTC. Translated, it gives CASSLRASFRYGYTF.